The clone carrying this T cell receptor (beta chain) has more than one count but fewer than ten. The antigen is not known. In TCRdb, the RT-PCR reads were re-called with MiXCR into one record per CDR3 protein. The table includes some 850,000 distinct CDR3 sequences, around 18% detected once. This CDR3 spans 13 amino acids. V was cut by 3 bases and J by 0 bases, with 6 bases left in between. Germline CDR1 and CDR2: SGDLS and YYNGEE. This sample was included in a study of response to subunit inactivated influenza vaccine. Study-wide points: T cells newly recruited by each seasonal influenza vaccination are few, the authors suggested.

This sequence was found in a man in his fifties who received an inactivated influenza vaccine. V and J are TRBV9 and TRBJ1-1; D unclear. The sequencing used PBMCs from blood, collected 5 to 6 days after vaccination. This CDR3 is CASSALLNTEAFF. CDR3 in DNA: TGTGCCAGCAGCGCCCTTTTGAACACTGAAGCTTTCTTT.